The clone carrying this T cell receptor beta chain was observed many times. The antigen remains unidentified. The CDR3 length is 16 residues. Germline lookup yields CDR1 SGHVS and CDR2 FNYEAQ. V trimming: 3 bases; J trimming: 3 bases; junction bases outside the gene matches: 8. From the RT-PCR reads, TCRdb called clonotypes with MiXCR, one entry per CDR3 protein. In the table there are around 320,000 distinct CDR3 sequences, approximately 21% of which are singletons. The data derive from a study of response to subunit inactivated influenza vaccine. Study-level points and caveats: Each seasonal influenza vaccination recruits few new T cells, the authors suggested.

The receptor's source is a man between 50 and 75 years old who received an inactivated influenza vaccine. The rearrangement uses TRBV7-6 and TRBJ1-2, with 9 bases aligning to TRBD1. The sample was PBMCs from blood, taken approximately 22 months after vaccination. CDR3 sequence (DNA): TGTGCCAGCAGCTTCCGATGGACAGGGGAGCACTATGGCTACACCTTC. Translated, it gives CASSFRWTGEHYGYTF. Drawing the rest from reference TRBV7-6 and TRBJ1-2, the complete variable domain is GAGVSQSPRYKVTKRGQDVALRCDPISGHVSLYWYRQALGQGPEFLTYFNYEAQQDKSGLPNDRFSAERPEGSISTLTIQRTEQRDSAMYRCASSFRWTGEHYGYTFGSGTRLTVV.